At least ten counts were recorded for the clone carrying this TCR beta chain. Its antigen is not identified. This specimen comes from a study of T-cell reconstitution after alpha-beta-depleted transplantation in children. Notes on the study in general: After one year, T-cell counts and TCRbeta diversity mostly came from new T cells. Several hundred expanded graft clones reportedly gave rise to the alpha-beta T cells present about two months after transplant.

The CDR3 has 16 residues. The V gene's germline CDR1 is SGHRS and CDR2 YFSETQ. The ends lost 0 bases at V and 4 bases at J; junction bases unmatched: 3. A TCRbeta library incorporating unique molecular identifiers was prepared. TCRdb ran MiXCR on the PCR reads and lists one entry per CDR3 protein. Here the sample spans some 300,000 distinct CDR3 sequences, 10% being singletons. The receptor's source is a boy under three years old with acute myeloid leukemia, due to receive a stem cell transplant. Sequenced here: PBMCs, sampled before TCRalphabeta/CD19-depleted stem cell transplant. The chain carries TRBV5-1 and TRBJ2-2; 10 positions agree with TRBD2. The DNA for the CDR3 is TGCGCCAGCAGCTTGGGACTAGCGGGCGCCACCGGGGAGCTGTTTTTT. This translates into CASSLGLAGATGELFF.